This T cell receptor beta chain was identified in a study of blood T cell repertoires in COVID-19. Study summary: The United States, Italy and Spain supplied acute and convalescent COVID-19 samples.

The length of the CDR3 is 15 residues. V was cut by 11 bases and J by 0 bases, with 19 bases left in between. Germline assignment: CDR1 MNHNY and CDR2 SVGAGI (reference sequence). The assay was immunoSEQ multiplex PCR, and TCRdb's table has in-frame clones only and misses some. Of some 320,000 clones in the sample, about 87% are singletons; the top ten hold 6.9%. The sample consisted of peripheral blood. This clonotype was sampled from a woman in her twenties or thirties who had recovered from COVID-19. The rearrangement joins TRBV6-6 to TRBJ1-2, with D perhaps matching TRBD1 (5 bases). The CDR3 loop reads CAYGAGLGANYGYTF. The CDR3, as DNA: TGTGCCTATGGGGCCGGCCTCGGAGCTAACTATGGCTACACCTTC.